This T cell receptor (beta chain) was observed in a study of cytomegalovirus exposure and HLA in healthy donors. The study ran its PCR with 60 Vbeta and 13 Jbeta primers. Profiling relied on immunoSEQ multiplex PCR, and the TCRdb table lists in-frame clones only, not all of them. Found here are tens of thousands of clones, around 80% of them singletons; the top ten hold around 3.2%. Study results and limitations: Being productive about 87% or about 30% of the time was typical of most TCR beta V segments in an earlier analysis.

A word on this clone: Its antigen is still unknown.

The length of the CDR3 is 15 residues. Germline values: CDR1 SEHNR, CDR2 FQNEAQ (reference sequence). Trimming cost V 1 base and J 5 bases, with 12 bases left between them. J is TRBJ2-1 and V is TRBV7-9; the D is unclear. This sequence originates from a man in his fifties or sixties in good health and CMV-seropositive. The material sequenced was PBMCs. The chain's CDR3 is CASSLVNLRNNEQFF. CDR3 nucleotides: TGTGCCAGCAGCTTAGTCAATCTGCGGAACAATGAGCAGTTCTTC.